This entry lists 10 T cell receptor beta chains sequenced from one sample in a study of human T cells and chemical hapten exposure. Each CDR3 protein gets one entry after TCRdb re-called the RACE reads with MiXCR. The data hold 80,000 to 100,000 distinct CDR3 sequences, with 8.5% to 12% observed a single time. Time point of the sample: patch test 2, 6 weeks after DPC sensitization. The treatment here: therapeutic diphenylcyclopropenone sensitization with weekly scalp DPC. This specimen was whole blood, taken in connection with sensitization to the hapten diphenylcyclopropenone (DPC). The receptors were sampled from a woman aged 50 to 60 with alopecia areata. Some clones in this sample may be carry-over from other donors' samples.

This clonotype was recorded many times. The rearrangement joins TRBV29-1 to TRBJ2-1; D is uncertain. Germline loops: CDR1 SQVTM, CDR2 ANQGSEA. There are 10 residues in the CDR3. With 3 bases removed from V and 5 bases from J, the gap between germline ends came to 2 bases. The DNA of the CDR3 is TGCAGCGTTGACAACAATGAGCAGTTCTTC. Translated: CSVDNNEQFF.

At least ten counts were recorded for this clonotype. J is TRBJ2-3 and V is TRBV7-8; 7 positions agree with TRBD2. The trim removed 5 bases at V and 0 bases at J, leaving 11 bases unmatched. The CDR3 spans 17 residues. The germline V gene has CDR1 SGHVS and CDR2 FQNEAQ. As DNA, the CDR3 is TGTGCCAGCAGCGCTCGAAGAGCGGGACCTAGCACAGATACGCAGTATTTT. Its translation: CASSARRAGPSTDTQYF.

There are many counts of this clonotype. This chain uses TRBV30 with TRBJ1-4, with 7 bases identical to TRBD1. Per germline, CDR1 GTSNPN and CDR2 SVGIG (reference sequence). The CDR3 spans 14 residues. V dropped 0 bases and J dropped 8; count of bases not matched to a gene: 6. In DNA, the CDR3 is TGTGCCTGGAGTGTAGACAGGGTTGGCGAAAAACTGTTTTTT. Protein: CAWSVDRVGEKLFF.

This clonotype was recorded many times. J is TRBJ2-7 and V is TRBV29-1, with TRBD1 matching over 8 bases. The CDR3 consists of 12 residues. CDR1 is SQVTM and CDR2 is ANQGSEA in the germline V gene. Trimming cost V 6 bases and J 4 bases; bases outside gene matches: 5. CDR3: CSVGQGSYEQYF. The DNA of the CDR3 is TGCAGCGTCGGACAGGGCTCTTACGAGCAGTACTTC.

This clonotype was counted many times. The V gene is TRBV28, the J gene TRBJ1-4; TRBD1 is a possible D gene (5 bases). Germline loops: CDR1 MDHEN, CDR2 SYDVKM. The CDR3 sequence is 14 residues long. Trimming pared 5 bases from V and 0 bases from J, leaving 7 bases between. CDR3 DNA: TGTGCCAGCAGTCAGGGAACAACTAATGAAAAACTGTTTTTT. It is translated as CASSQGTTNEKLFF.

This clonotype was seen only a few times. The rearrangement links TRBV20-1 to TRBJ1-2; weak D call: TRBD1 (6 bases). The CDR3 contains 12 residues. V lost 2 bases to trimming and J lost 5 bases, with 9 bases between them. CDR1 and CDR2 from the germline V gene are DFQATT and SNEGSKA (reference sequence). CDR3 in DNA: TGCAGTGCTAGAAGGACAGCTTATGGCTACACCTTC. Its protein is CSARRTAYGYTF.

This clonotype has just a few counts. This chain uses TRBV7-2 with TRBJ2-2, with D perhaps matching TRBD1 (6 bases). V lost 3 bases to trimming and J lost 4 bases, with 9 bases between them. The CDR3 has 14 residues. Germline CDR1 and CDR2: SGHTA and FQGNSA. Written as DNA, the CDR3 is TGTGCCAGCAGCTTTTTAGGGGGCACCGGGGAGCTGTTTTTT. Translating gives CASSFLGGTGELFF. Based on the CDR3 plus reference TRBV7-2 and TRBJ2-2, the full variable domain is GAGVSQSPSNKVTEKGKDVELRCDPISGHTALYWYRQSLGQGLEFLIYFQGNSAPDKSGLPSDRFSAERTGGSVSTLTIQRTQQEDSAVYLCASSFLGGTGELFFGEGSRLTVL.

The DNA for the CDR3 is TGTGCCAGCAGCGGACTAGCGGAAAACAATGAGCAGTTCTTC. Encoded protein: CASSGLAENNEQFF. The chain employs TRBV7-8 and TRBJ2-1; 10 nucleotides line up with TRBD2. The CDR3 length is 14 residues. Germline CDR1 is SGHVS and CDR2 is FQNEAQ. The V gene end was trimmed by 5 bases and the J gene end by 5 bases; junction bases not matched to a gene: 3. The full variable domain, completed using reference TRBV7-8 and TRBJ2-1, is GAGVSQSPRYKVAKRGQDVALRCDPISGHVSLFWYQQALGQGPEFLTYFQNEAQLDKSGLPSDRFFAERPEGSVSTLKIQRTQQEDSAVYLCASSGLAENNEQFFGPGTRLTVL.

There are a few counts of this clonotype. The V call is TRBV11-2, the J call TRBJ2-7; 11 nucleotides agree with TRBD2. CDR1 is SGHAT and CDR2 is FQNNGV in the germline V gene. The ends lost 2 bases at V and 3 bases at J; junction bases unmatched: 0. The CDR3 is 14 amino acids. The CDR3 bases are TGTGCCAGCAGCTTACTAGCGGGGGGCTACGAGCAGTACTTC. As protein: CASSLLAGGYEQYF.

This clonotype was detected only a few times. The rearrangement uses TRBV24-1 and TRBJ2-1, with TRBD2 matching over 7 bases. This CDR3 has 13 amino acids. Per germline, CDR1 KGHDR and CDR2 SFDVKD. The V and J ends lost 9 bases and 7 bases, in that order; junction bases with no gene match: 8. The CDR3 nucleotides are TGTGCCACCGCCAGGCGGGGGAAGAATGAGCAGTTCTTC. This encodes CATARRGKNEQFF.